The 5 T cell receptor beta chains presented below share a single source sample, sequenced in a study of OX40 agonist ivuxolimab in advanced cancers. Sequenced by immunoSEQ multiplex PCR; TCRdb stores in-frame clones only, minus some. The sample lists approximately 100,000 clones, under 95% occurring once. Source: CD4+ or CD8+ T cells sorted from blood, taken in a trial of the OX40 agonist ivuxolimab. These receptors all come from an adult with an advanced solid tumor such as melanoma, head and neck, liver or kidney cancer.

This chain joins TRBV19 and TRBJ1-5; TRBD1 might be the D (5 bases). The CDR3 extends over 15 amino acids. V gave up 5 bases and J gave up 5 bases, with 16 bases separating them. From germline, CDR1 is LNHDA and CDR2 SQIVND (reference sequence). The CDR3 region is CASSRTKQAYQPQHF. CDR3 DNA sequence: TGTGCCAGTAGTCGAACAAAACAGGCATATCAGCCCCAGCATTTT.

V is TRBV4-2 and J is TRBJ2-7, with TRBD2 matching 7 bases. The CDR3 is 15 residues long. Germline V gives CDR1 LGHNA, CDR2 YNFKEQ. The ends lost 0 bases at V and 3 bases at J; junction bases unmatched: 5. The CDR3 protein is CASSQDSSGYYEQYF. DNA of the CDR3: TGTGCCAGCAGCCAAGATTCTAGCGGTTACTACGAGCAGTACTTC.

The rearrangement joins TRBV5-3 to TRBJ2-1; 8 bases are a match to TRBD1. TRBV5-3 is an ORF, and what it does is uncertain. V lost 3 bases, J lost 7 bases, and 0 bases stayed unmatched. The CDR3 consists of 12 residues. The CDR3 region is CARSYRGNEQFF. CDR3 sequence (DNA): TGTGCCAGAAGCTACAGGGGGAATGAGCAGTTCTTC.

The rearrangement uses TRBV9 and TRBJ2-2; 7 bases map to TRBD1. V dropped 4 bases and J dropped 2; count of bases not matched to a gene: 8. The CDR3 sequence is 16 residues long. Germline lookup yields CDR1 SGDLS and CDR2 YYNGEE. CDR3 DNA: TGTGCCAGCAGCACTAATGAAGGGGGCAACACCGGGGAGCTGTTTTTT. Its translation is CASSTNEGGNTGELFF.

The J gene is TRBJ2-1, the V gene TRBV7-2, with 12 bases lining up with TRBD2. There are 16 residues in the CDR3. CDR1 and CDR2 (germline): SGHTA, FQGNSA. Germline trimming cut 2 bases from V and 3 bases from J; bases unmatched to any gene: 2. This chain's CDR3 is CASSLTSGGYYNEQFF. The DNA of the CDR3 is TGTGCCAGCAGCTTAACTAGCGGGGGGTACTACAATGAGCAGTTCTTC.